Following are 18 T cell receptor beta chains from one sample sequenced in a study of beta chain features in type 1 diabetes. Expressed TCRB transcripts got sequenced, as all isolated RNA was reverse transcribed. Method: immunoSEQ multiplex PCR; TCRdb's copy keeps in-frame clones and lacks some. The sample lists under 950,000 clones, 15% to 20% occurring once. The sequenced material came from naive CD4+ T cells from blood. The receptors shown here come from a woman under 30 in good health.

The rearrangement links TRBV28 to TRBJ1-1; the D gene is possibly TRBD1 (6 bases). The CDR3 spans 18 residues. V was clipped by 7 bases and J by 0 bases, with 24 bases between them. Germline lookup yields CDR1 MDHEN and CDR2 SYDVKM. Written as DNA, the CDR3 is TGTGCCAGCATCAAGATCAGGGGTCGGAGGAGGATGAACACTGAAGCTTTCTTT. Translation: CASIKIRGRRRMNTEAFF.

This clone was detected a few times. The rearrangement links TRBV7-2 to TRBJ2-7; TRBD2 agrees at 9 bases. The CDR3 covers 18 residues. Unmatched junction bases numbered 9, after V lost 0 bases and J lost 0 bases. Looked up from germline, CDR1 is SGHTA and CDR2 is FQGNSA. Here the CDR3 DNA reads TGTGCCAGCAGCTTAGCGCTAATTCTAGCGGGGTCCTCCTACGAGCAGTACTTC. Translation: CASSLALILAGSSYEQYF.

This clone was seen only a few times. The chain is built from TRBV4-2 and TRBJ2-3, with D possibly being TRBD2 (5 bases). The CDR3 consists of 13 residues. The V gene lost 1 base and the J gene lost 5 bases, with 7 bases spanning the gap. Germline CDR1 is LGHNA and CDR2 is YNFKEQ. The CDR3 DNA follows: TGTGCCAGCAGCCAAGGCGGGTTAGATACGCAGTATTTT. It yields the protein CASSQGGLDTQYF.

This clone was seen more than once but under ten times. The chain combines TRBV2 with TRBJ2-1; maybe TRBD2 (5 bases). The CDR3 totals 13 residues. Germline loops: CDR1 SNHLY, CDR2 FYNNEI. V gave up 6 bases and J gave up 4 bases, with 10 bases separating them. The DNA for the CDR3 is TGTGCCAGCAGCGTTCAGCGGTACAATGAGCAGTTCTTC. Protein product: CASSVQRYNEQFF.

The chain is built from TRBV7-2 and TRBJ2-7; D remains unclear. CDR1 SGHTA and CDR2 FQGNSA come from the germline V gene. V dropped 2 bases and J dropped 3 bases, with 11 bases sitting between them. CDR3 length equals 14 residues. The CDR3, as DNA: TGTGCCAGCAGCTTATACCCCGTAGGCTACGAGCAGTACTTC. Amino acid sequence: CASSLYPVGYEQYF.

The chain employs TRBV29-1 and TRBJ2-7; possible D gene TRBD1, 6 bases. Germline assignment: CDR1 SQVTM and CDR2 ANQGSEA. This CDR3 is 14 amino acids long. Trimming took 4 bases from V and 2 from J, leaving 15 bases between them. The CDR3 sequence is CSVATGLGTYEQYF. CDR3 DNA sequence: TGCAGCGTTGCAACAGGGTTGGGTACCTACGAGCAGTACTTC.

Concerning this clone itself: In the same sample, other DNA sequences code for this CDR3. CDR3 sequence reads: CSVEVSYEQYF. The CDR3 nucleotides are TGCAGCGTTGAAGTCTCATACGAGCAGTACTTC. The chain has TRBV29-1 and TRBJ2-7; D uncertain. Germline loops: CDR1 SQVTM, CDR2 ANQGSEA. V was trimmed by 1 base and J by 4 bases, leaving 5 bases between them. This CDR3 contains 11 residues.

The chain recombines TRBV4-3 with TRBJ2-3; 9 bases map to TRBD2. V was pared by 4 bases and J by 7 bases, with 9 bases of the junction left unmatched. Germline V gene lookup returns CDR1 LGHNA and CDR2 YSLEER. The CDR3 is made up of 15 amino acids. CDR3 amino acids: CASSPWTSASNTQYF. CDR3 nucleotides: TGCGCCAGCAGCCCCTGGACTAGCGCGTCGAATACGCAGTATTTT.

This clone was seen a handful of times. This rearrangement joins TRBV4-3 to TRBJ2-1, with 7 bases aligning to TRBD2. The CDR3 covers 15 residues. Trimming cost V 0 bases and J 5 bases; bases outside gene matches: 4. The germline V gene has CDR1 LGHNA and CDR2 YSLEER. This chain's CDR3 is CASSQDGSGNNEQFF. CDR3 nucleotides: TGCGCCAGCAGCCAAGACGGGAGCGGGAACAATGAGCAGTTCTTC.

This clone was detected a few times. The chain carries TRBV18 and TRBJ1-2; TRBD1 is a possible D gene (5 bases). Germline lookup yields CDR1 KGHSH and CDR2 LQKENI. Trimming removed 2 bases from V and 0 bases from J, with 13 bases in between. There are 16 residues in the CDR3. The DNA of the CDR3 is TGTGCCAGCTCACCAAAGGAGACAGCCGCTAACTATGGCTACACCTTC. This codes for CASSPKETAANYGYTF.

For this clone: The same CDR3 arises from other DNA sequences in this sample as well. The CDR3 spells CASSLTGTTEAFF. CDR3 coding DNA: TGTGCCAGCAGCTTAACAGGGACGACTGAAGCTTTCTTT. This chain uses TRBV7-3 with TRBJ1-1; tentative D call: TRBD1 (5 bases). The length of the CDR3 is 13 residues. Germline V gives CDR1 SGHTA, CDR2 FQGTGA. V lost 0 bases, J lost 5 bases, and 7 bases lay in between. Using reference TRBV7-3 and TRBJ1-1 for the parts outside the CDR3, the full variable domain is GAGVSQTPSNKVTEKGKYVELRCDPISGHTALYWYRQSLGQGPEFLIYFQGTGAADDSGLPNDRFFAVRPEGSVSTLKIQRTERGDSAVYLCASSLTGTTEAFFGQGTRLTVV.

V usage is TRBV6-1 and J usage is TRBJ2-1, with TRBD1 as a possible D gene (6 bases). Trimming stripped 6 bases from V and 8 bases from J, with 17 bases between. Germline CDR1 MNHNS, CDR2 SASEGT. This CDR3 comprises 14 residues. The CDR3 loop reads CASSREQGFDEQFF. The CDR3 bases are TGTGCCAGCAGCAGAGAACAGGGTTTCGATGAGCAGTTCTTC.

V is TRBV7-2 and J is TRBJ2-7, with 10 positions matching TRBD2. Per the germline V gene, CDR1 is SGHTA and CDR2 is FQGNSA. The CDR3 is 14 amino acids. With 2 bases clipped from V and 6 bases from J, the junction kept 4 bases outside the gene matches. CDR3 residues: CASSLWSSGSEQYF. As DNA, the CDR3 is TGTGCCAGCAGCTTATGGTCTAGCGGGAGCGAGCAGTACTTC.

The chain recombines TRBV27 with TRBJ1-1; D is unresolved. The CDR3 covers 13 residues. V lost 6 bases to trimming and J lost 1 base, with 9 bases between them. The germline gives CDR1 MNHEY, CDR2 SMNVEV (reference sequence). The CDR3 reads CASRSWGNTEAFF. CDR3 bases: TGTGCCAGCAGGTCGTGGGGGAACACTGAAGCTTTCTTT.

The chain is built from TRBV21-1 and TRBJ2-6. TRBV21-1 is assigned pseudogene status. The CDR3 covers 17 residues. This CDR3 reads CAGLRDTDYSGANVLTF. The CDR3 nucleotides are TGTGCCGGTCTCCGGGACACGGACTACTCTGGGGCCAACGTCCTGACTTTC.

This clone was seen more than once but under ten times. The rearrangement joins TRBV7-2 to TRBJ2-2, with D possibly TRBD2 on 6 matching bases. This CDR3 contains 14 residues. Germline loops: CDR1 SGHTA, CDR2 FQGNSA. V lost 4 bases and J 2 bases, leaving 8 bases between the germline ends. Written as DNA, the CDR3 is TGTGCCAGCAGCTCGGGACTTAACACCGGGGAGCTGTTTTTT. This encodes CASSSGLNTGELFF.

The chain recombines TRBV27 with TRBJ2-7; D is ambiguous. Germline CDR1 and CDR2: MNHEY and SMNVEV (reference sequence). This CDR3 comprises 12 residues. V lost 4 bases to trimming and J lost 4 bases, with 8 bases between them. Here the CDR3 DNA reads TGTGCCAGCAGTTCCACCCCTTACGAGCAGTACTTC. The encoded protein is CASSSTPYEQYF.

This clone has only a few counts. The rearrangement uses TRBV6-5 and TRBJ1-5; tentative D call: TRBD1 (5 bases). V was cut by 2 bases and J by 7 bases, with 12 bases left in between. CDR1 MNHEY and CDR2 SVGAGI come from the germline V gene. The CDR3 consists of 14 residues. CDR3: CASSYLGQEQPQHF. The CDR3, as DNA: TGTGCCAGCAGTTACCTGGGGCAGGAGCAGCCCCAGCATTTT.